Below are 15 T cell receptor beta chains sequenced from a single sample in a study of T cells after yellow fever vaccination. TCRdb reanalysed the 5' RACE reads using MiXCR and keeps one entry per CDR3 protein. The sample holds about 340,000 distinct CDR3 sequences, 8.5% to 9% seen once. The starting material was PBMCs, obtained on the day of the first yellow fever vaccination. Receptor source: a young man who received the YFV17D yellow fever vaccine.

This clonotype has a count of ten or more. The chain is built from TRBV12-3 or TRBV12-4 and TRBJ2-3; no reliable D call. Trimming took off 7 bases at V and 0 bases at J, with 14 bases between the two ends. This CDR3 is 15 amino acids long. The CDR3, as DNA: TGTGCCAGCACCCCGGGTGGGCCAAGCACAGATACGCAGTATTTT. Amino acids: CASTPGGPSTDTQYF.

This clonotype was seen a few times. This chain uses TRBV20-1 with TRBJ2-1; tentatively, D is TRBD2 (5 bases). V was shortened by 2 bases and J by 8 bases, with 7 bases between the two germline ends. Germline-derived CDR1 and CDR2 are DFQATT and SNEGSKA (reference sequence). The CDR3 consists of 11 residues. The CDR3, as DNA: TGCAGTGCTAGAACGAGGGATGAGCAGTTCTTC. It specifies CSARTRDEQFF.

This clonotype was observed a few times. The J gene is TRBJ1-1, the V gene TRBV5-6; D gene ambiguous. Germline CDR1 and CDR2: SGHDT and YYEEEE. Trimming stripped 2 bases from V and 1 base from J, with 9 bases between. This CDR3 comprises 14 residues. CDR3 nucleotides: TGTGCCAGCAGCTTTGGCAGGCCGAACACTGAAGCTTTCTTT. Amino acids: CASSFGRPNTEAFF. Together with reference TRBV5-6 and TRBJ1-1, the CDR3 gives the full variable domain: DAGVTQSPTHLIKTRGQQVTLRCSPKSGHDTVSWYQQALGQGPQFIFQYYEEEERQRGNFPDRFSGHQFPNYSSELNVNALLLGDSALYLCASSFGRPNTEAFFGQGTRLTVV.

This clonotype was seen more than once but under ten times. This sequence joins TRBV5-1 and TRBJ2-6; D is perhaps TRBD1 (5 bases). The CDR3 totals 16 residues. CDR1 is SGHRS and CDR2 is YFSETQ in the germline V gene. The germline V and J ends were trimmed by 3 bases and 2 bases, with 12 bases remaining between them. CDR3 nucleotide sequence: TGCGCCAGCAGCTCGGCAGGGTCCCCTGGGGCCAACGTCCTGACTTTC. As protein: CASSSAGSPGANVLTF.

CDR3 protein: CASSKLQGQNTGELFF. CDR3 coding DNA: TGTGCCAGCAGTAAACTGCAGGGACAGAACACCGGGGAGCTGTTTTTT. The chain recombines TRBV6-1 with TRBJ2-2, with D perhaps matching TRBD1 (6 bases). Germline V gene sequence: CDR1 MNHNS, CDR2 SASEGT. V lost 5 bases to trimming and J lost 1 base, with 14 bases between them. The CDR3 has 16 residues.

In its sample, this clonotype was seen a few times. With a much larger clone just one base away, this may be a read error. CDR3: CASSPSGGAATDTQYF. CDR3 nucleotides: TGCGCCAGCAGCCCTAGCGGGGGGGCCGCCACAGATACGCAGTATTTT. The V and J genes are TRBV4-3 and TRBJ2-3, with 12 bases that match TRBD2. The V gene end was trimmed by 4 bases and the J gene end by 2 bases; junction bases not matched to a gene: 4. This CDR3 comprises 16 residues. Per germline, CDR1 LGHNA and CDR2 YSLEER.

This clonotype was observed a handful of times. The chain couples TRBV4-3 to TRBJ2-1; a weak D match, TRBD1 (7 bases). The germline gives CDR1 LGHNA, CDR2 YSLEER. V lost 1 base to trimming and J lost 8 bases, with 12 bases between them. This CDR3 region has 14 residues. DNA of the CDR3: TGCGCCAGCAGCCAAGGACAGGGCGGGGATGAGCAGTTCTTC. Amino acid sequence: CASSQGQGGDEQFF.

This sequence joins TRBV9 and TRBJ2-3; 9 positions agree with TRBD1. Trimming at V came to 0 bases and at J to 5 bases, leaving 4 bases not matched to a gene. Germline CDR1 SGDLS, CDR2 YYNGEE. CDR3 length: 15 amino acids. The CDR3 DNA follows: TGTGCCAGCAGCGTAGCCGGGACAGGGATAGATACGCAGTATTTT. Encoded protein: CASSVAGTGIDTQYF.

The chain links TRBV14 to TRBJ2-1; no definite D call. V was pared by 1 base and J by 10 bases, with 17 bases between. The V gene's germline CDR1 is SGHDN and CDR2 FVKESK. This CDR3 has 15 amino acids. The CDR3 region is CASSQGFQVLFEQFF. CDR3 sequence (DNA): TGTGCCAGCAGCCAAGGGTTTCAGGTTCTTTTCGAGCAGTTCTTC.

Many counts were recorded for this clonotype. V and J are TRBV20-1 and TRBJ2-4; 8 bases agree with TRBD1. V shed 3 bases, J shed 8 bases, and the junction held 9 bases outside the gene matches. Germline loops: CDR1 DFQATT, CDR2 SNEGSKA (reference sequence). This CDR3 spans 14 amino acids. The CDR3 here is CSASDRGRLDIQYF. The DNA of the CDR3 is TGCAGTGCTAGCGACAGGGGACGATTGGACATTCAGTACTTC.

This clonotype was recorded a few times. The V gene is TRBV11-2, the J gene TRBJ2-3, with D perhaps assigned TRBD1 or TRBD2 (5 bases each). V lost 0 bases, J lost 6 bases, and 19 bases lay in between. The CDR3 runs to 17 residues. Germline CDR1 SGHAT, CDR2 FQNNGV. The CDR3 loop reads CASSLDPTRGARDTQYF. CDR3 DNA: TGTGCCAGCAGCTTAGATCCGACCCGAGGGGCGAGGGATACGCAGTATTTT.

This clonotype has a handful of counts. The chain uses TRBV11-2 and TRBJ2-3; D call uncertain. The CDR3 is made up of 14 amino acids. Germline V gene lookup returns CDR1 SGHAT and CDR2 FQNNGV. V was shortened by 5 bases and J by 0 bases, with 9 bases between the two germline ends. The CDR3 DNA is TGTGCCAGCAGCCGAGGACGGAGCACAGATACGCAGTATTTT. Protein product: CASSRGRSTDTQYF.

The J gene is TRBJ2-3, the V gene TRBV11-2; 10 bases agree with TRBD1. V was pared by 5 bases and J by 3 bases, with 8 bases of the junction left unmatched. CDR3 length: 16 amino acids. The V gene's germline CDR1 is SGHAT and CDR2 FQNNGV. CDR3 DNA sequence: TGTGCCAGCAGCAAGACCCGGGACAGGGGAACAGATACGCAGTATTTT. It translates to CASSKTRDRGTDTQYF.

This clonotype was picked up many times. This chain connects TRBV4-1 to TRBJ2-7; possible D gene TRBD1, 5 bases. Germline V gene data show CDR1 as MGHRA and CDR2 as YSYEKL. Trimming removed 0 bases from V and 3 bases from J, with 6 bases in between. The CDR3 runs to 13 residues. The CDR3 sequence is CASSQDDSYEQYF. The CDR3 bases are TGCGCCAGCAGCCAAGATGACAGCTACGAGCAGTACTTC.

This clonotype has just a few counts. The chain joins TRBV7-2 to TRBJ2-1; tentative D call: TRBD2 (5 bases). CDR1 SGHTA and CDR2 FQGNSA come from the germline V gene. Trimming left V 0 bases short and J 9 bases short, with 9 bases between. The CDR3 consists of 13 residues. The CDR3 DNA follows: TGTGCCAGCAGCTTAGCGAACGGGGTTGAGCAGTTCTTC. Its translation is CASSLANGVEQFF.